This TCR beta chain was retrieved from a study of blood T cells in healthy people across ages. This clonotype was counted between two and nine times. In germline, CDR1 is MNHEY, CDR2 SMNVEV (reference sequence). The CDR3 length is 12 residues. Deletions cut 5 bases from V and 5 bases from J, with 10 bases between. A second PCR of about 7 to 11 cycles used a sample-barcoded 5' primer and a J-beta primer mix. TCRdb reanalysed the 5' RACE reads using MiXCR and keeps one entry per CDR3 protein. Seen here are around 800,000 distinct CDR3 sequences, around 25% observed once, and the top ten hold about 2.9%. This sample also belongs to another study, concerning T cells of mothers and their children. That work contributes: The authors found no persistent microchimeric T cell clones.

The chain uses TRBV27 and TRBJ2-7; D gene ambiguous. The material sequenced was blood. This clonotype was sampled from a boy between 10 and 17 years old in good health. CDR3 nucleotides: TGTGCCAGCAGTCCATTGGGCCACGAGCAGTACTTC. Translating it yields CASSPLGHEQYF.